A selection of T cell receptor beta chains follows, all from one sample in a study of prognosis after radiotherapy for stage I lung cancer. TCRdb redid the calling of the multiplex PCR reads with MiXCR, one entry per CDR3 protein. The sample has about 16,000 distinct CDR3 sequences; roughly 30% are singletons. This material consisted of PBMCs, taken before or after stereotactic body radiation therapy (not recorded which). These receptors were taken from a donor over 45 with non-small cell lung cancer. The conserved cysteine and the conserved F or W are not part of the CDR3 here. Fields, in order: V gene, J gene, CDR3 protein.

v_gene: TRBV20-1; j_gene: TRBJ2-6; CDR3aa: SATQGSGANVLT
v_gene: TRBV28; j_gene: TRBJ2-7; CDR3aa: ACSTHRGYEQY
v_gene: TRBV20-1; j_gene: TRBJ2-7; CDR3aa: SARGVDEQY
v_gene: TRBV30; j_gene: TRBJ2-2; CDR3aa: AWSGDVVNTGELF
v_gene: TRBV7-2; j_gene: TRBJ2-7; CDR3aa: ASSFDRSYEQY
v_gene: TRBV20-1; j_gene: TRBJ2-6; CDR3aa: SAYQGSGANVLT
v_gene: TRBV5-1; j_gene: TRBJ2-5; CDR3aa: ASSPRIDGKQETQY
v_gene: TRBV7-2; j_gene: TRBJ2-7; CDR3aa: ASSRTSGRGSYEQY
v_gene: TRBV18; j_gene: TRBJ1-1; CDR3aa: ASSPTGNTEAF
v_gene: TRBV3-1; j_gene: TRBJ2-2; CDR3aa: ASSPAADANTGELF
v_gene: TRBV2; j_gene: TRBJ2-3; CDR3aa: ASIRLAGGTDTQY
v_gene: TRBV5-4; j_gene: TRBJ2-5; CDR3aa: ASNAQGLETQY
v_gene: TRBV3-1; j_gene: TRBJ2-5; CDR3aa: ASSKLAARETQY
v_gene: TRBV12-3/TRBV12-4; j_gene: TRBJ2-7; CDR3aa: ASSLGEHPYEQY
v_gene: TRBV6-1; j_gene: TRBJ2-7; CDR3aa: ASRKPGTGSVEQY
v_gene: TRBV6-1; j_gene: TRBJ1-1; CDR3aa: ASMGSYMNTEAF
v_gene: TRBV9; j_gene: TRBJ2-2; CDR3aa: ASSFSGPGQGPGELF
v_gene: TRBV5-4; j_gene: TRBJ1-2; CDR3aa: ASSFRQIQGYT
v_gene: TRBV27; j_gene: TRBJ2-7; CDR3aa: ASSSRLAGGPYEQY
v_gene: TRBV20-1; j_gene: TRBJ1-2; CDR3aa: SAKSTGTNYGYT
v_gene: TRBV18; j_gene: TRBJ2-1; CDR3aa: ASSRLTGINEQF
v_gene: TRBV5-5; j_gene: TRBJ1-2; CDR3aa: ASSLVRTGNYGYT
v_gene: TRBV9; j_gene: TRBJ2-1; CDR3aa: ASSETFLAGRNEQF
v_gene: TRBV19; j_gene: TRBJ1-5; CDR3aa: AKDPKRSNQPQH
v_gene: TRBV4-1; j_gene: TRBJ2-1; CDR3aa: ASSQASGQEQF
v_gene: TRBV2; j_gene: TRBJ2-6; CDR3aa: ASSVGEVSGFNVLT
v_gene: TRBV2; j_gene: TRBJ2-3; CDR3aa: ASRTGLGVTDTQY
v_gene: TRBV24-1; j_gene: TRBJ2-5; CDR3aa: TTSDSLAGGEETQY
v_gene: TRBV20-1; j_gene: TRBJ2-3; CDR3aa: STPPSGSTDTQY
v_gene: TRBV5-1; j_gene: TRBJ2-3; CDR3aa: ASSLGLGGTDTQY
v_gene: TRBV27; j_gene: TRBJ1-5; CDR3aa: ASSLYGYNQPQH
v_gene: TRBV24-1; j_gene: TRBJ2-2; CDR3aa: ATSDSLAVLGATGELF
v_gene: TRBV4-1; j_gene: TRBJ1-1; CDR3aa: ASSRGGGTTEAF
v_gene: TRBV20-1; j_gene: TRBJ2-5; CDR3aa: SAYRQGGETQY
v_gene: TRBV25-1; j_gene: TRBJ1-4; CDR3aa: ASREPGQGNEKLF
v_gene: TRBV3-1; j_gene: TRBJ2-5; CDR3aa: ASSQGLRGRRETQY
v_gene: TRBV5-6; j_gene: TRBJ2-3; CDR3aa: ASSPTGGSSTDTQY
v_gene: TRBV28; j_gene: TRBJ1-4; CDR3aa: ASSPTGVSTNEKLF
v_gene: TRBV7-9; j_gene: TRBJ2-2; CDR3aa: ASSSPTEPNTGELF
v_gene: TRBV11-3; j_gene: TRBJ2-1; CDR3aa: ASSRGAGGDGNEQF
v_gene: TRBV5-1; j_gene: TRBJ1-2; CDR3aa: ASTPRAEGAYGYT
v_gene: TRBV15; j_gene: TRBJ2-7; CDR3aa: ATSRGGLAGVDEQY
v_gene: TRBV28; j_gene: TRBJ1-1; CDR3aa: ASSRDLENTEAF
v_gene: TRBV6-1; j_gene: TRBJ2-6; CDR3aa: ASSEGGAGANVLT
v_gene: TRBV20-1; j_gene: TRBJ1-4; CDR3aa: SAGETGSNEKLF
v_gene: TRBV28; j_gene: TRBJ2-7; CDR3aa: ASRRNAYEQY
v_gene: TRBV3-1; j_gene: TRBJ2-1; CDR3aa: ASSPRLVGYQF
v_gene: TRBV7-2; j_gene: TRBJ2-7; CDR3aa: ASRQTGTGGYEQY
v_gene: TRBV5-4; j_gene: TRBJ2-3; CDR3aa: ASSLKVGGNTDTQY
v_gene: TRBV6-5; j_gene: TRBJ2-1; CDR3aa: ASSYAVEGVSEQF
v_gene: TRBV6-1; j_gene: TRBJ2-5; CDR3aa: ASSGSETQY
v_gene: TRBV11-2; j_gene: TRBJ1-4; CDR3aa: ASSLQGTGLEKLF
v_gene: TRBV5-1; j_gene: TRBJ2-1; CDR3aa: ASSLSYALNEQF
v_gene: TRBV6-1; j_gene: TRBJ2-7; CDR3aa: AIETTTYEQY
v_gene: TRBV28; j_gene: TRBJ1-6; CDR3aa: ASSLKWVLPSYNTPLH
v_gene: TRBV20-1; j_gene: TRBJ1-2; CDR3aa: SAALGARQGHYGYT
v_gene: TRBV2; j_gene: TRBJ1-6; CDR3aa: ASTPGLNSPPH
v_gene: TRBV30; j_gene: TRBJ1-1; CDR3aa: AWSRGGTGEAF